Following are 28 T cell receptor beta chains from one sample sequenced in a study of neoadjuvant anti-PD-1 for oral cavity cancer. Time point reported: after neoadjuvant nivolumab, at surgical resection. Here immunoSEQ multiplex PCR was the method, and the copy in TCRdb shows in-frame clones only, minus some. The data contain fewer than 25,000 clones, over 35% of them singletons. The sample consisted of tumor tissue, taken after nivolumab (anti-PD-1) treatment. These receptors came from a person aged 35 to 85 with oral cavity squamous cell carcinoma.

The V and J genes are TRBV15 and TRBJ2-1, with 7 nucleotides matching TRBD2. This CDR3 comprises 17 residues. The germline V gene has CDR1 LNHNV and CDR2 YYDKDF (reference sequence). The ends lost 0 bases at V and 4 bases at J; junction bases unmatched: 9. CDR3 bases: TGTGCCACCAGCAGAGAAGAGGCAGGGAGGGCATACAATGAGCAGTTCTTC. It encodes CATSREEAGRAYNEQFF. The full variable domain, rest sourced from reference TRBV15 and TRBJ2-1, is DAMVIQNPRYQVTQFGKPVTLSCSQTLNHNVMYWYQQKSSQAPKLLFHYYDKDFNNEADTPDNFQSRRPNTSFCFLDIRSPGLGDTAMYLCATSREEAGRAYNEQFFGPGTRLTVL.

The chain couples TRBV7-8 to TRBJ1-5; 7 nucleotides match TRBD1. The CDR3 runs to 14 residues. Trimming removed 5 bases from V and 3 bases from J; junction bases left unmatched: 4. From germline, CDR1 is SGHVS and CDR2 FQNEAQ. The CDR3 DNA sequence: TGTGCCAGCAGCCTCGACAGGGCCAATCAGCCCCAGCATTTT. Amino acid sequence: CASSLDRANQPQHF.

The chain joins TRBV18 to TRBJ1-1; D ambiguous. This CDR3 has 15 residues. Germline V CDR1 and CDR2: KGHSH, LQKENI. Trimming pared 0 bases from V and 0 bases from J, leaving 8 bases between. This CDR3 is CASSPPSGMNTEAFF. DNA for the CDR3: TGTGCCAGCTCACCACCGTCAGGCATGAACACTGAAGCTTTCTTT. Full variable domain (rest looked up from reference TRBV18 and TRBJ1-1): NAGVMQNPRHLVRRRGQEARLRCSPMKGHSHVYWYRQLPEEGLKFMVYLQKENIIDESGMPKERFSAEFPKEGPSILRIQQVVRGDSAAYFCASSPPSGMNTEAFFGQGTRLTVV.

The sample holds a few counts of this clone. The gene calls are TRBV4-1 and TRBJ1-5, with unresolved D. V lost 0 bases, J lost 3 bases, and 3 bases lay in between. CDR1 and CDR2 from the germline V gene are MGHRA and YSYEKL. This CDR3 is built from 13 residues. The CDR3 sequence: CASSQDFNQPQHF. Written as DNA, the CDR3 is TGCGCCAGCAGCCAAGATTTCAATCAGCCCCAGCATTTT.

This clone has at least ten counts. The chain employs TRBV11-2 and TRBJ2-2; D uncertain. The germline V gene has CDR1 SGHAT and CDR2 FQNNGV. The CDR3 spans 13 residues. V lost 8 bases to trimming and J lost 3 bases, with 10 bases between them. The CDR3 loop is CASGRVYTGELFF. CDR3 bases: TGTGCCAGCGGACGGGTGTACACCGGGGAGCTGTTTTTT.

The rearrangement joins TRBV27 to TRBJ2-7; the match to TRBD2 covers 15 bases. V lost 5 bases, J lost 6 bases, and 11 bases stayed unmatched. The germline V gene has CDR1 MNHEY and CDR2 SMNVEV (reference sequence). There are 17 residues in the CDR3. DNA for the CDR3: TGTGCCAGCAGTAGAGGGACTAGCGGGGGGTCCTCAGGCGAGCAGTACTTC. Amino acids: CASSRGTSGGSSGEQYF.

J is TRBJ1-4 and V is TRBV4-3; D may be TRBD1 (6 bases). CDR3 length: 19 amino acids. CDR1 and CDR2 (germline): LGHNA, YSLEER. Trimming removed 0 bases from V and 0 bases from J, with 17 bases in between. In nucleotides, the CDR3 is TGCGCCAGCAGCCAAGATATGCTAGGGGGAAGTGCAACTAATGAAAAACTGTTTTTT. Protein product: CASSQDMLGGSATNEKLFF.

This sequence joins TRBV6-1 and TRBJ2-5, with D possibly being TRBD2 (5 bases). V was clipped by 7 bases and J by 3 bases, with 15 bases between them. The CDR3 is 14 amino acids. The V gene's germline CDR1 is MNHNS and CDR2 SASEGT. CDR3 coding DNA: TGTGCCAGCACCCACCAAGGAGGTGAAGAGACCCAGTACTTC. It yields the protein CASTHQGGEETQYF.

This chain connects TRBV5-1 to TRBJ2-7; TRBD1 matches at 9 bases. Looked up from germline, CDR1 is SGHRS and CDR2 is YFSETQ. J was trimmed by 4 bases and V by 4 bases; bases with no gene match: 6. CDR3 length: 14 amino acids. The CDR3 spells CASSEDRGSYEQYF. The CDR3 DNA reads TGCGCCAGCAGCGAGGACAGGGGCTCTTACGAGCAGTACTTC.

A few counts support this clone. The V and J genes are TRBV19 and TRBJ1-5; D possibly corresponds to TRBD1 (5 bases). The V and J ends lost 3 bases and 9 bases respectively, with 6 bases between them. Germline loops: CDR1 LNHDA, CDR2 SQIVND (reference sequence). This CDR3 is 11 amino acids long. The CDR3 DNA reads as TGTGCCAGTAGTATTGGGGGGCCCCAGCATTTT. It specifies CASSIGGPQHF.

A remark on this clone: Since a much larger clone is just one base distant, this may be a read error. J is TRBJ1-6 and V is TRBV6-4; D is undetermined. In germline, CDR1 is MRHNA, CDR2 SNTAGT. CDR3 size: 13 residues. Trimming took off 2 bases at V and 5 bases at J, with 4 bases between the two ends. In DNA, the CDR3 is TGTGCCAGCAGTGACAGGGATAATTCACCCCTCCACTTT. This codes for CASSDRDNSPLHF.

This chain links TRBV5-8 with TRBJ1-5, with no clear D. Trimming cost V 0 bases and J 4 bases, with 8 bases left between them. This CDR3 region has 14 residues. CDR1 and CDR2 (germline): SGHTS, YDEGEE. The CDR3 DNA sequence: TGTGCCAGCAGCTTGGTGGCAGCGAATCAGCCCCAGCATTTT. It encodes CASSLVAANQPQHF.

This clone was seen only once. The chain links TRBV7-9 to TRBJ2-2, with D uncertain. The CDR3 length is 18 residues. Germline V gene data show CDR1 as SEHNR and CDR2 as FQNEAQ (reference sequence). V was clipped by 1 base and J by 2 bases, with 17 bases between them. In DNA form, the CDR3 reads TGTGCCAGCAGCTTAGATCCAAACAGAGGATTAAACACCGGGGAGCTGTTTTTT. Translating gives CASSLDPNRGLNTGELFF.

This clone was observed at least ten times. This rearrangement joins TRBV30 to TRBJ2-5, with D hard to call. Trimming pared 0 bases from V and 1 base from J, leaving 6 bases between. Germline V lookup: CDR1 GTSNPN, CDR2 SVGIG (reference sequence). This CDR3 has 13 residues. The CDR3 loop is CAWSVHPQETQYF. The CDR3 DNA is TGTGCCTGGAGTGTCCACCCCCAAGAGACCCAGTACTTC.

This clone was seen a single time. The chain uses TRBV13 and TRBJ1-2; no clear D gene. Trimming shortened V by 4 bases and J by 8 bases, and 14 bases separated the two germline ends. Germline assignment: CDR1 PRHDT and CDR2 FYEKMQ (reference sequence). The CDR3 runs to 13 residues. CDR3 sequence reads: CASSSYWWRGYTF. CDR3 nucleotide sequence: TGTGCCAGCAGCTCCTACTGGTGGCGAGGCTACACCTTC.

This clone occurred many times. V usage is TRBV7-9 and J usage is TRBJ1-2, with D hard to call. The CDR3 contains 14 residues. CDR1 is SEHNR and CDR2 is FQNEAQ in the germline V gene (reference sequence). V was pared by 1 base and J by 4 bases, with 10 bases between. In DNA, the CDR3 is TGTGCCAGCAGCTTAGATGGGAGTTTCTATGGCTACACCTTC. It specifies CASSLDGSFYGYTF.

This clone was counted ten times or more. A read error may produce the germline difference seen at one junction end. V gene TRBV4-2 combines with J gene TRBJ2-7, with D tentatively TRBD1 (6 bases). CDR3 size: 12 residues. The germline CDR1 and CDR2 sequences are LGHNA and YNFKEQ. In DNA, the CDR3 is TGTGCCAGCAGCCAAGATGTGGGGGCTCGGAACTTC. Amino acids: CASSQDVGARNF.

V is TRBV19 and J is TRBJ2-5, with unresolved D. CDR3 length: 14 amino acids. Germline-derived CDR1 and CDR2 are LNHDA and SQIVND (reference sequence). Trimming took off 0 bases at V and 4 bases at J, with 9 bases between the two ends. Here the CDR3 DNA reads TGTGCCAGTAGTATAGAACCGGGCTTAGAGACCCAGTACTTC. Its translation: CASSIEPGLETQYF.

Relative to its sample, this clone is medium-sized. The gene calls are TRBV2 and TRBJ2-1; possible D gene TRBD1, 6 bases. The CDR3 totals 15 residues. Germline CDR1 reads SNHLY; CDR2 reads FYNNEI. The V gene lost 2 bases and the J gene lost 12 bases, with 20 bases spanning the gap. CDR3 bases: TGTGCCAGCAGTGAAAGGTCACAAGGGCTAGGGGGGCAGTTCTTC. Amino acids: CASSERSQGLGGQFF. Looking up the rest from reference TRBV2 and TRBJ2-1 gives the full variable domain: EPEVTQTPSHQVTQMGQEVILRCVPISNHLYFYWYRQILGQKVEFLVSFYNNEISEKSEIFDDQFSVERPDGSNFTLKIRSTKLEDSAMYFCASSERSQGLGGQFFGPGTRLTVL.

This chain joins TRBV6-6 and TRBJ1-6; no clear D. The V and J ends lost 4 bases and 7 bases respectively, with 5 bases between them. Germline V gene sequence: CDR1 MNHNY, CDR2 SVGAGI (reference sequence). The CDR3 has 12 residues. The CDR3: CASSLGNSPLHF. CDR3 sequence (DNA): TGTGCCAGCAGTTTAGGGAATTCACCCCTCCACTTT.

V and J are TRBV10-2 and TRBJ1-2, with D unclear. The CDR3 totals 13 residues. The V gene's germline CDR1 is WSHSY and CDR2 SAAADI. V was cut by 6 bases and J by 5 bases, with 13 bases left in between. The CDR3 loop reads CASSPPSGYGYTF. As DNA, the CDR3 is TGCGCCAGCAGCCCACCCTCAGGATATGGCTACACCTTC.

CDR3 loop: CASGQGSGTEAFF. CDR3 coding DNA: TGTGCCAGCGGACAGGGTAGTGGGACTGAAGCTTTCTTT. The gene calls are TRBV25-1 and TRBJ1-1, with TRBD1 matching 8 bases. Germline loops: CDR1 MGHDK, CDR2 SYGVNS. The junction had 7 bases not matched to a gene; V was cut back by 8 bases and J by 5 bases. The CDR3 is 13 amino acids.

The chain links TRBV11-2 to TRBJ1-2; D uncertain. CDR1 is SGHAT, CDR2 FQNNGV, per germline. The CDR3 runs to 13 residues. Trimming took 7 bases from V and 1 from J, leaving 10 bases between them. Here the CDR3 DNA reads TGTGCCAGCACCCCGGGTTTTAACTATGGCTACACCTTC. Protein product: CASTPGFNYGYTF.

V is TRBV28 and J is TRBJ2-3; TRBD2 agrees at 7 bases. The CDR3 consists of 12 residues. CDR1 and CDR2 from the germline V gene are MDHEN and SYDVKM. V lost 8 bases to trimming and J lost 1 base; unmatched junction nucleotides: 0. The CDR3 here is CASGGGTDTQYF. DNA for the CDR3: TGTGCCAGCGGGGGGGGCACAGATACGCAGTATTTT.

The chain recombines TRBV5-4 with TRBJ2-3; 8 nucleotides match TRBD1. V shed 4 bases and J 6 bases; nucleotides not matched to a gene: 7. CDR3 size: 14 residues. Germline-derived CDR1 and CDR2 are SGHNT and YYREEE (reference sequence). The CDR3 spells CASSPRQGTDTQYF. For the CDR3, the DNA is TGTGCCAGCAGCCCCAGACAGGGGACCGATACGCAGTATTTT.

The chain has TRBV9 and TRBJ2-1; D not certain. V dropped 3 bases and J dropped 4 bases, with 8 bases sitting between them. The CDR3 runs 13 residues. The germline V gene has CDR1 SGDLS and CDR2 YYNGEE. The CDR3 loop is CASSANEYNEQFF. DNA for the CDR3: TGTGCCAGCAGCGCTAACGAGTACAATGAGCAGTTCTTC.

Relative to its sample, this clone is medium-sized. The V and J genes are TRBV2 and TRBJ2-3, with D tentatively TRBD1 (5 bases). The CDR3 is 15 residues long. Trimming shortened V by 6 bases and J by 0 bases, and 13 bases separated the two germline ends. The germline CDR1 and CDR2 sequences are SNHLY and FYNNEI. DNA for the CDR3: TGTGCCAGCAGAAAGCAGGGTACTAGCACAGATACGCAGTATTTT. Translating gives CASRKQGTSTDTQYF.

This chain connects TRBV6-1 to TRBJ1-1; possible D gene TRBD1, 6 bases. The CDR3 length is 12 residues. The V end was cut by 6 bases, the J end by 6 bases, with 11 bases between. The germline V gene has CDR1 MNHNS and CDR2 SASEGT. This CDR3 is CASSPRGAEAFF. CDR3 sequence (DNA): TGTGCCAGCAGCCCCAGGGGCGCTGAAGCTTTCTTT.